This is a list of T cell receptor beta chains from one sample in a study of CD8 T cells in Susac syndrome. TCRdb reprocessed the immunoSEQ multiplex PCR reads with MiXCR, giving one entry per CDR3 protein. The table includes 150,000 or so distinct CDR3 sequences, approximately 95% detected once. Sequenced: CD4+ T cells from PBMCs. The source of these receptors is a human donor with Susac syndrome. CDR3s include the opening cysteine and the closing phenylalanine or tryptophan. The D gene is left open where the match is weak. Not every row has a clone size; where given, it reads once, few, many or a size class.

j_gene	v_gene	abundance	d_gene	CDR3aa	CDR3nt
TRBJ2-1	TRBV25-1	-	TRBD2	CASSEWGGGSYNEQFF	TGTGCCAGCAGTGAATGGGGCGGGGGCTCCTACAATGAGCAGTTCTTC
TRBJ2-5	TRBV27	-	-	CASKRHGLQETQYF	TGTGCCAGCAAACGCCACGGATTACAAGAGACCCAGTACTTC
TRBJ2-1	TRBV19	-	-	CASSPPGPLNEQFF	TGTGCCAGTAGCCCTCCGGGACCTCTAAATGAGCAGTTCTTC
TRBJ2-3	TRBV5-4	-	TRBD2	CASRTGTSGREDTQYF	TGTGCCAGCAGAACGGGGACTAGCGGGAGGGAAGATACGCAGTATTTT
TRBJ1-1	TRBV15	-	-	CATSRDANRGQIEAFF	TGTGCCACCAGCAGAGATGCTAACCGGGGCCAAATTGAAGCTTTCTTT
TRBJ2-1	TRBV7-2	-	-	CASRISYRGSYNEQFF	TGTGCCAGCAGAATTTCCTACCGTGGCTCCTACAATGAGCAGTTCTTC
TRBJ1-6	TRBV30	-	-	CAWSVVAGNNSPLHF	TGTGCCTGGAGTGTAGTCGCAGGAAACAATTCACCCCTCCACTTT
TRBJ2-5	TRBV12-5	-	-	CASTQSGASSAQYF	TGTGCTAGTACCCAAAGTGGCGCGTCTTCGGCCCAGTACTTC
TRBJ2-5	TRBV20-1	-	TRBD2	CSARTTSGAGETQYF	TGCAGTGCTAGAACGACTAGCGGGGCCGGGGAGACCCAGTACTTC
TRBJ1-2	TRBV28	-	-	CASSSPGHGGGYTF	TGTGCCAGCAGTTCCCCGGGACATGGTGGTGGCTACACCTTC
TRBJ2-7	TRBV9	-	TRBD2	CASSPDGGASYEQYF	TGTGCCAGCAGCCCCGACGGGGGGGCCTCCTACGAGCAGTACTTC
TRBJ2-1	TRBV29-1	-	-	CSVENSGNEQFF	TGCAGCGTTGAAAACTCCGGCAATGAGCAGTTCTTC
TRBJ2-3	TRBV7-6	few	TRBD2	CASSLTTSGADTQYF	TGTGCCAGCAGCTTAACGACTAGCGGAGCAGATACGCAGTATTTT